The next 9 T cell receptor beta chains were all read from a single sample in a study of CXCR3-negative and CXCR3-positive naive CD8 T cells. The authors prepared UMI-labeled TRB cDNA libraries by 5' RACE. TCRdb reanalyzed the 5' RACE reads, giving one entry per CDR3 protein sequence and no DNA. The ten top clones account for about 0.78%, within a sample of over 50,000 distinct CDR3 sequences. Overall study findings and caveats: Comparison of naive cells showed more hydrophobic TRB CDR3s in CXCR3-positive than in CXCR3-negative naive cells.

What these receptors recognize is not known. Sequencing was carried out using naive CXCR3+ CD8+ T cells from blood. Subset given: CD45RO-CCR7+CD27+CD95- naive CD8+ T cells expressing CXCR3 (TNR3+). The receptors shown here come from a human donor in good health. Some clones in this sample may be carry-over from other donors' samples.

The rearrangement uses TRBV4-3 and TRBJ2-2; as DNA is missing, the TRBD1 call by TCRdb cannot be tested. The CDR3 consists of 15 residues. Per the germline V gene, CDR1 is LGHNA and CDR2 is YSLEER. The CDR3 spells CASSQDTGNTGELFF.

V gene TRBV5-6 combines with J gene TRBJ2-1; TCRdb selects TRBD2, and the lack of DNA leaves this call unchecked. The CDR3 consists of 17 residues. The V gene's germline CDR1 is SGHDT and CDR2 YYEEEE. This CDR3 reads CASSLVLTSGSGNEQFF.

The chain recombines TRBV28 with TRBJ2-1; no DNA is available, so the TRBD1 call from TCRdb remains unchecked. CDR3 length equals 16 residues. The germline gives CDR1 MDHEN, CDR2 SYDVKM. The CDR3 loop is CASSFYREMSTNEQFF.

The chain's CDR3 is CSALSKQGARGSYNSPLHF. This chain links TRBV20-1 with TRBJ1-6; absent DNA, TCRdb's TRBD1 call cannot be checked. The CDR3 spans 19 residues. CDR1 and CDR2 from the germline V gene are DFQATT and SNEGSKA (reference sequence).

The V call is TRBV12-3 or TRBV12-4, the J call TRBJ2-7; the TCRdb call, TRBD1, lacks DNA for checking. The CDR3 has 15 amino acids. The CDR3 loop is CASSFSGQGSYEQYF.

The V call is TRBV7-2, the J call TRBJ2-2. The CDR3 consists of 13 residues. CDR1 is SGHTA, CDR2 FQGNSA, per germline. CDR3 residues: CASSLSDTGELFF.

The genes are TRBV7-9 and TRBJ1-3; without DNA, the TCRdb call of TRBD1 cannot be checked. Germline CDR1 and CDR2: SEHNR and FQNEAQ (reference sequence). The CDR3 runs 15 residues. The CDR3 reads CASSLHRGPGNTIYF.

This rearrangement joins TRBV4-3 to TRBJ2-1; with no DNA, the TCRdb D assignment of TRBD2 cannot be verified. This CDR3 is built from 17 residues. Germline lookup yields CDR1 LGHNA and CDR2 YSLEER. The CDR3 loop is CASSKDRLEGGSNEQFF.

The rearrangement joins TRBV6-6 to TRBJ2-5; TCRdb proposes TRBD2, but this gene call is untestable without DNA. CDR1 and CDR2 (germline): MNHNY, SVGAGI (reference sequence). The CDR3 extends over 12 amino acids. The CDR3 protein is CASISGEETQYF.